Shown below are 6 T cell receptor beta chains from a single sample sequenced in a study of technical replicates of blood from a few donors. Profiling relied on immunoSEQ multiplex PCR, and the TCRdb table lists in-frame clones only, not all of them. The profile shows 56,000 or so clones, 90% to 95% of them singletons. Sequencing was performed on PBMCs. These receptor sequences come from a human donor in good health. Some clones in this sample may be carry-over from other donors' samples.

This clone was detected once. The chain uses TRBV14 and TRBJ1-2, with a possible D match to TRBD1 (5 bases). Trimming removed 7 bases at V and 6 bases at J, with 9 bases between. CDR1 and CDR2 (germline): SGHDN, FVKESK. The CDR3 is 11 amino acids. The CDR3 loop reads CASTGGNGYTF. CDR3 DNA sequence: TGTGCCAGCACGGGGGGGAATGGCTACACCTTC.

The chain links TRBV5-1 to TRBJ2-2, with D perhaps matching TRBD1 (6 bases). With 2 bases removed from V and 6 bases from J, the gap between germline ends came to 14 bases. Germline-derived CDR1 and CDR2 are SGHRS and YFSETQ. This CDR3 spans 15 amino acids. The CDR3: CASSFSGASAGELFF. CDR3 coding DNA: TGCGCCAGCAGCTTCTCAGGGGCGTCCGCCGGGGAGCTGTTTTTT. Looking up the rest from reference TRBV5-1 and TRBJ2-2 gives the full variable domain: KAGVTQTPRYLIKTRGQQVTLSCSPISGHRSVSWYQQTPGQGLQFLFEYFSETQRNKGNFPGRFSGRQFSNSRSEMNVSTLELGDSALYLCASSFSGASAGELFFGEGSRLTVL.

The rearrangement joins TRBV28 to TRBJ2-1, with 7 bases identical to TRBD1. Trimming took 5 bases from V and 7 from J; bases not matched to a gene: 5. The germline gives CDR1 MDHEN, CDR2 SYDVKM. This CDR3 contains 13 residues. The CDR3 region has the DNA TGTGCCAGCAGTACGGACAGGTCGAATGAGCAGTTCTTC. Translated, it gives CASSTDRSNEQFF.

With regard to this clone: The junction differs from germline at one of its ends, possibly a read error. The chain couples TRBV13 to TRBJ2-1; TRBD2 agrees at 7 bases. CDR3 size: 11 residues. The V gene's germline CDR1 is PRHDT and CDR2 FYEKMQ (reference sequence). The DNA for the CDR3 is TGCTCTAGCGGACCTTACAATGAGCAGTTCTTC. Amino acids: CSSGPYNEQFF.

This chain connects TRBV6-1 to TRBJ1-5; 7 bases line up with TRBD1. Per germline, CDR1 MNHNS and CDR2 SASEGT. The CDR3 consists of 15 residues. J gave up 6 bases and V 7 bases, and 12 bases lay outside the gene matches. This CDR3 reads CASTVTSGGSQPQHF. In DNA form, the CDR3 reads TGTGCCAGCACCGTCACCTCAGGGGGAAGTCAGCCCCAGCATTTT.

The rearrangement joins TRBV18 to TRBJ2-7, with TRBD2 matching 11 bases. Trimming at V came to 6 bases and at J to 0 bases, leaving 7 bases not matched to a gene. Per germline, CDR1 KGHSH and CDR2 LQKENI. The CDR3 is 16 amino acids. DNA of the CDR3: TGTGCCAGCTCCCCCGGGACTAGCGGTCCCTCCTACGAGCAGTACTTC. Translating gives CASSPGTSGPSYEQYF.